This T cell receptor beta chain appears in the sequencing data of a study of cytomegalovirus exposure and HLA in healthy donors. General observations from the study: V- and J-gene trimming of TCR beta was linked (in a later analysis) to a missense DCLRE1C variant.

Those who donated were healthy bone marrow donors. Likely unrecorded immune exposures existed in these nominally healthy donors. Use of 60 Vbeta and 13 Jbeta primers characterized the PCR. Some clones are missing from TCRdb's copy, which holds only in-frame ones; the method was immunoSEQ multiplex PCR. Of approximately 95,000 clones detected, approximately 81% appear once; the ten largest clones hold roughly 4.3%. The CDR3 length is 13 residues. Germline CDR1 reads MNHNS; CDR2 reads SASEGT. The junction had 6 bases not matched to a gene; V was cut back by 7 bases and J by 7 bases. Remarks on this clone: Antigen: not known.

The rearrangement links TRBV6-1 to TRBJ1-4; TRBD1 agrees at 7 bases. Material for sequencing was PBMCs. This TCR was recovered from a woman in her forties in good health and CMV-seropositive. DNA of the CDR3: TGTGCCAGCAAGGAGGGGGCAACTGAAAAACTGTTTTTT. Translated: CASKEGATEKLFF.